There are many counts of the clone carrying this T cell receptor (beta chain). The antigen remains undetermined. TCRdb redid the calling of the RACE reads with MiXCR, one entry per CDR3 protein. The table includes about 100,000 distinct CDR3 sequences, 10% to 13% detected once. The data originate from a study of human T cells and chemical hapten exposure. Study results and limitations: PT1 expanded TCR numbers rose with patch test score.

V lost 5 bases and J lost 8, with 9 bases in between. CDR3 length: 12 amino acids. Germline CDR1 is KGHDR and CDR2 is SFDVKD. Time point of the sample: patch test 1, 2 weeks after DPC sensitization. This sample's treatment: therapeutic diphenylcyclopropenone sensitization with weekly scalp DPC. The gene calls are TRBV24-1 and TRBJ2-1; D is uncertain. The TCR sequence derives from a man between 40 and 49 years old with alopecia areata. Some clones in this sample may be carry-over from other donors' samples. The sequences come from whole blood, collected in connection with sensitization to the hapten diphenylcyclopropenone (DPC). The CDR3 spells CATSAGSHEQFF. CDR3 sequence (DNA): TGTGCCACCAGTGCTGGCAGCCATGAGCAGTTCTTC.